Each of the 29 T cell receptor beta chains below was sequenced from the same sample in a study of CD8 T cell repertoires and HIV-1 epitope variants. The method was immunoSEQ multiplex PCR; TCRdb's version includes in-frame clones alone and lacks a portion of them. The sample yields roughly 4,600 clones, under 70% seen once. Antigens for these TCRs are unknown. Sequencing was done on a sample of cultured CD8+ T cells derived from PBMCs. All receptors come from a male donor with HIV.

The CDR3 nucleotides are TGTGCCAGCAGCCAAGGGTGGAGGACGGGACCCTGGGGTAGCGGGAGACTCTACGAGCAGTACTTC. This sequence encodes CASSQGWRTGPWGSGRLYEQYF. The gene calls are TRBV14 and TRBJ2-7; 9 positions match TRBD2. V shed 1 base and J 3 bases; nucleotides not matched to a gene: 25. Per the germline V gene, CDR1 is SGHDN and CDR2 is FVKESK. CDR3 length equals 22 residues.

This clone showed up just a few times. The V call is TRBV7-9, the J call TRBJ2-5; the D gene is possibly TRBD2 (6 bases). The CDR3 extends over 14 amino acids. Germline CDR1 is SEHNR and CDR2 is FQNEAQ (reference sequence). V gave up 1 base and J gave up 1 base, with 7 bases separating them. CDR3 in amino acids: CASSLVEGQETQYF. CDR3 nucleotide sequence: TGTGCCAGCAGCTTAGTGGAGGGCCAAGAGACCCAGTACTTC.

The chain links TRBV27 to TRBJ2-5; possibly TRBD1 for D (6 bases). CDR3 length: 16 amino acids. V was trimmed by 3 bases and J by 2 bases, leaving 16 bases between them. Germline values: CDR1 MNHEY, CDR2 SMNVEV (reference sequence). The DNA for the CDR3 is TGTGCCAGCAGTTTCCAGGGGCGCGGACGTCAAGAGACCCAGTACTTC. It codes for CASSFQGRGRQETQYF.

The V gene is TRBV9, the J gene TRBJ1-1; D perhaps matches TRBD1 (5 bases). CDR1 and CDR2 (germline): SGDLS, YYNGEE. Trimming stripped 0 bases from V and 3 bases from J, with 9 bases between. The CDR3 contains 14 residues. CDR3 DNA: TGTGCCAGCAGCGTAGACGGGGGGGACACTGAAGCTTTCTTT. It translates to CASSVDGGDTEAFF.

V usage is TRBV6-5 and J usage is TRBJ1-5; D possibly corresponds to TRBD1 (6 bases). CDR1 MNHEY and CDR2 SVGAGI come from the germline V gene. The V end lost 6 bases, the J end lost 5 bases, and 14 bases lay between the germline ends. The CDR3 loop spans 14 amino acids. The CDR3: CASRSTGFHQPQHF. DNA of the CDR3: TGTGCCAGCAGGTCGACAGGTTTCCATCAGCCCCAGCATTTT.

This clone was recorded a few times. The chain recombines TRBV15 with TRBJ1-5; 9 nucleotides align to TRBD1. V shed 0 bases and J 3 bases; nucleotides not matched to a gene: 6. Per germline, CDR1 LNHNV and CDR2 YYDKDF (reference sequence). The CDR3 extends over 17 amino acids. The CDR3 DNA is TGTGCCACCAGCAGAGATCTACAGGGGGCCCTCAATCAGCCCCAGCATTTT. Its protein is CATSRDLQGALNQPQHF.

V is TRBV6-5 and J is TRBJ2-6; D gene uncertain. From germline, CDR1 is MNHEY and CDR2 SVGAGI. Trimming left V 0 bases short and J 0 bases short, with 3 bases between. CDR3 length: 15 residues. The CDR3 protein is CASSYSFSGANVLTF. The CDR3 DNA reads as TGTGCCAGCAGTTACTCCTTCTCTGGGGCCAACGTCCTGACTTTC.

The chain links TRBV5-6 to TRBJ2-2; D not resolved. CDR3 length equals 16 residues. V was shortened by 0 bases and J by 9 bases, with 18 bases between the two germline ends. Germline values: CDR1 SGHDT, CDR2 YYEEEE. CDR3 bases: TGTGCCAGCAGCTTGGTGGTAGCTGAAGATAGCCGGGAGCTGTTTTTT. Protein product: CASSLVVAEDSRELFF.

The table lists this clone with a few counts. The chain employs TRBV5-6 and TRBJ2-7, with TRBD1 matching over 8 bases. The V gene's germline CDR1 is SGHDT and CDR2 YYEEEE. This CDR3 is 14 amino acids long. Losses at the gene ends were 3 bases for V and 1 base for J; bases not matched to a gene: 3. In DNA form, the CDR3 reads TGTGCCAGCAGCTGGGGACAGGCTTCCTACGAGCAGTACTTC. Encoded protein: CASSWGQASYEQYF.

The chain has TRBV6-4 and TRBJ1-2, with 12 bases fitting TRBD1. The V segment lost 4 bases and the J segment 4 bases; nucleotides outside the gene matches: 13. The length of the CDR3 is 18 residues. Germline V gene sequence: CDR1 MRHNA, CDR2 SNTAGT. The CDR3 region has the DNA TGTGCCAGCAGTGTCCCCCCCAGGGACAGGGGGCTTGTCTATGGCTACACCTTC. Translating it yields CASSVPPRDRGLVYGYTF.

J is TRBJ2-7 and V is TRBV9; TRBD1 might be the D (6 bases). This CDR3 contains 14 residues. The V end was cut by 3 bases, the J end by 5 bases, with 15 bases between. CDR1 and CDR2 from the germline V gene are SGDLS and YYNGEE. The CDR3, as DNA: TGTGCCAGCAGCGGGGGTAGGGGGTTCGACGAGCAGTACTTC. Its protein product is CASSGGRGFDEQYF.

The chain couples TRBV5-8 to TRBJ2-7; 7 bases map to TRBD1. The junction had 3 bases not matched to a gene; V was cut back by 0 bases and J by 0 bases. The CDR3 extends over 15 amino acids. The germline CDR1 and CDR2 sequences are SGHTS and YDEGEE. The CDR3 here is CASSLGDSDSYEQYF. DNA of the CDR3: TGTGCCAGCAGCTTGGGGGACAGTGACTCCTACGAGCAGTACTTC.

This rearrangement joins TRBV5-6 to TRBJ2-6; possibly TRBD1 for D (5 bases). V was cut by 0 bases and J by 4 bases, with 8 bases left in between. CDR3 length: 15 residues. Germline V gene data show CDR1 as SGHDT and CDR2 as YYEEEE. Here the CDR3 reads CASSLAGAGANVLTF. CDR3 DNA sequence: TGTGCCAGCAGCTTGGCTGGGGCCGGGGCCAACGTCCTGACTTTC.

This clone was observed a handful of times. The rearrangement links TRBV28 to TRBJ1-3, with D hard to call. Germline CDR1 reads MDHEN; CDR2 reads SYDVKM. This CDR3 has 15 amino acids. V was shortened by 8 bases and J by 0 bases, with 14 bases between the two germline ends. The CDR3 reads CASSWRVISGNTIYF. CDR3 DNA sequence: TGTGCCAGCTCGTGGAGGGTGATCTCTGGAAACACCATATATTTT.

The CDR3 is CASSDRDGGYYEQYF. CDR3 bases: TGTGCCAGTAGTGACCGGGACGGCGGATACTACGAGCAGTACTTC. The chain recombines TRBV19 with TRBJ2-7; D might be TRBD1 or TRBD2, each matching 5 bases. V gave up 5 bases and J gave up 3 bases, with 17 bases separating them. CDR1 is LNHDA, CDR2 SQIVND, per germline (reference sequence). This CDR3 contains 15 residues.

V usage is TRBV5-5 and J usage is TRBJ2-7, with D perhaps assigned TRBD1 or TRBD2 (5 bases each). V lost 5 bases to trimming and J lost 3 bases, with 12 bases between them. Germline V gene sequence: CDR1 SGHKS, CDR2 YYEKEE (reference sequence). The CDR3 consists of 13 residues. The CDR3 nucleotides are TGTGCCAGCAGTGACGGGACCCACTACGAGCAGTACTTC. This encodes CASSDGTHYEQYF.

This chain joins TRBV9 and TRBJ2-3; TRBD1 aligns across 10 bases. Germline V gene data show CDR1 as SGDLS and CDR2 as YYNGEE. The CDR3 runs 18 residues. The J segment lost 0 bases and the V segment lost 4 bases, leaving 11 bases of the junction unmatched. CDR3 nucleotides: TGTGCCAGCAGCAGGGCCGGGACAGGGGCCCCTAGCACAGATACGCAGTATTTT. It is translated as CASSRAGTGAPSTDTQYF.

This chain links TRBV19 with TRBJ1-2; D remains unclear. V was pared by 5 bases and J by 0 bases, with 13 bases between. The CDR3 totals 15 residues. CDR1 and CDR2 from the germline V gene are LNHDA and SQIVND (reference sequence). The CDR3 DNA reads TGTGCCAGTAGTGGAGTCGAGGGCCCTAACTATGGCTACACCTTC. Its protein is CASSGVEGPNYGYTF. Complete variable domain (other parts from reference TRBV19 and TRBJ1-2): DGGITQSPKYLFRKEGQNVTLSCEQNLNHDAMYWYRQDPGQGLRLIYYSQIVNDFQKGDIAEGYSVSREKKESFPLTVTSAQKNPTAFYLCASSGVEGPNYGYTFGSGTRLTVV.

This chain joins TRBV9 and TRBJ2-3, with D unresolved. V gave up 3 bases and J gave up 3 bases, with 5 bases separating them. This CDR3 has 12 residues. In germline, CDR1 is SGDLS, CDR2 YYNGEE. CDR3 loop: CASSDPTDTQYF. In nucleotides, the CDR3 is TGTGCCAGCAGCGACCCAACAGATACGCAGTATTTT.

This chain joins TRBV2 and TRBJ2-1; 9 bases align to TRBD2. V shed 6 bases, J shed 7 bases, and the junction held 19 bases outside the gene matches. This CDR3 spans 18 amino acids. Germline values: CDR1 SNHLY, CDR2 FYNNEI. In nucleotides, the CDR3 is TGTGCCAGCAGCCGGTTGGCGGCGGGAGGGCCGGGTTCAAATGAGCAGTTCTTC. This sequence encodes CASSRLAAGGPGSNEQFF.

The gene calls are TRBV27 and TRBJ2-6; D is uncertain. This CDR3 is 18 amino acids long. The ends were cut back, 10 bases at V and 0 bases at J, with 22 bases in the middle. Per the germline V gene, CDR1 is MNHEY and CDR2 is SMNVEV (reference sequence). The CDR3 DNA is TGTGCCACCCAATCCACAACTACTGCGAACTCTGGGGCCAACGTCCTGACTTTC. This codes for CATQSTTTANSGANVLTF.

CDR3 sequence: CASSLRAPGYTGELFF. CDR3 DNA: TGTGCCAGCAGTTTACGGGCCCCGGGATACACCGGGGAGCTGTTTTTT. This chain uses TRBV27 with TRBJ2-2, with D possibly TRBD2 on 5 matching bases. The CDR3 length is 16 residues. CDR1 and CDR2 (germline): MNHEY, SMNVEV (reference sequence). V lost 2 bases, J lost 3 bases, and 13 bases lay in between.

This chain joins TRBV28 and TRBJ2-7; 10 bases are shared with TRBD1. V shed 7 bases and J 6 bases; nucleotides not matched to a gene: 6. The CDR3 is 13 residues long. Germline loops: CDR1 MDHEN, CDR2 SYDVKM. The CDR3 region is CASTWGQGSEQYF. The CDR3 coding sequence is TGTGCCAGCACTTGGGGACAGGGGAGCGAGCAGTACTTC.

The chain employs TRBV7-6 and TRBJ2-1, with TRBD1 matching 7 bases. The CDR3 extends over 14 amino acids. Germline CDR1 is SGHVS and CDR2 is FNYEAQ. V lost 1 base, J lost 4 bases, and 1 base stayed unmatched. CDR3 in amino acids: CASSLGQGYNEQFF. In nucleotides, the CDR3 is TGTGCCAGCAGCTTAGGACAGGGTTACAATGAGCAGTTCTTC.

This clone has a handful of counts. The V and J genes are TRBV4-3 and TRBJ2-7; TRBD1 matches at 9 bases. CDR3 length equals 15 residues. CDR1 is LGHNA and CDR2 is YSLEER in the germline V gene. V shed 4 bases, J shed 6 bases, and the junction held 10 bases outside the gene matches. CDR3 nucleotides: TGCGCCAGCAGCCTATCCGACAGGGGGGAACGCGAGCAGTACTTC. This translates into CASSLSDRGEREQYF.

The chain recombines TRBV7-9 with TRBJ2-5, with D hard to call. Trimming took off 1 base at V and 5 bases at J, with 14 bases between the two ends. This CDR3 comprises 15 residues. CDR1 and CDR2 (germline): SEHNR, FQNEAQ (reference sequence). CDR3 residues: CASSLDLSFLETQYF. DNA of the CDR3: TGTGCCAGCAGCTTAGATCTCAGTTTTCTGGAGACCCAGTACTTC.

In regard to this clone: At one end the junction does not follow the germline gene, possibly because of a read error. The rearrangement joins TRBV27 to TRBJ2-1; TRBD2 matches 12 bases. Germline V gene data show CDR1 as MNHEY and CDR2 as SMNVEV (reference sequence). This CDR3 has 15 residues. The CDR3 protein is CASTLLAGGPNEQFF. In nucleotides, the CDR3 is TGTGCCAGCACTTTACTAGCGGGGGGCCCTAATGAGCAGTTCTTC.

CDR3 region: CASSLRGGNTEAFF. The CDR3 nucleotides are TGTGCCAGCAGCTTGAGGGGAGGCAACACTGAAGCTTTCTTT. V usage is TRBV5-6 and J usage is TRBJ1-1; D might be TRBD1 (5 bases). The CDR3 extends over 14 amino acids. The V gene lost 1 base and the J gene lost 2 bases, with 9 bases spanning the gap. Germline V CDR1 and CDR2: SGHDT, YYEEEE.

This clone came up a few times. The genes are TRBV19 and TRBJ1-1; possible D gene TRBD1, 5 bases. The germline gives CDR1 LNHDA, CDR2 SQIVND (reference sequence). Trimming left V 0 bases short and J 6 bases short, with 8 bases between. The CDR3 runs 13 residues. In DNA, the CDR3 is TGTGCCAGTAGTATAGACCGGACACCTGAAGCTTTCTTT. Translated: CASSIDRTPEAFF.